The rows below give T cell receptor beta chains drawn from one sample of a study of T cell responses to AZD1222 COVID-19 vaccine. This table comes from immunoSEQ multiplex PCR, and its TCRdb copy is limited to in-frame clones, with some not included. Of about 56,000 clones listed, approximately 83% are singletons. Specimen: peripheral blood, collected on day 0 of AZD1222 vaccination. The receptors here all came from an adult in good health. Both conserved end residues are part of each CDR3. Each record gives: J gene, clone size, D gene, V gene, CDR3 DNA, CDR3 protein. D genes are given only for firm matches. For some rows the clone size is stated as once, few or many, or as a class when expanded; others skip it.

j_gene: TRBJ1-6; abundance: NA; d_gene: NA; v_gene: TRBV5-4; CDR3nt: TGTGCCAGCAGCTTGGATGGGTATAATTCACCCCTCCACTTT; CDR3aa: CASSLDGYNSPLHF
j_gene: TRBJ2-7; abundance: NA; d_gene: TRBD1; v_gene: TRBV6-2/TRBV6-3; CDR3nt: TGTGCCAGCAGTTCAGGGGGGACAGGGGGCTACGAGCAGTACTTC; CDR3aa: CASSSGGTGGYEQYF
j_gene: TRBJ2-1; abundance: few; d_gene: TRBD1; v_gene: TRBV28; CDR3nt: TGTGCCAGCAGTTTGCGGACAGGGGTAGGGCGGAATGAGCAGTTCTTC; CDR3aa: CASSLRTGVGRNEQFF
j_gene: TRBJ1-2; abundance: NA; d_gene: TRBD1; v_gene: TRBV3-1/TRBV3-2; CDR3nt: TGTGCCAGCAGCCAAGCCCGGGGACAGTCCTATGGCTACACCTTC; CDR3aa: CASSQARGQSYGYTF
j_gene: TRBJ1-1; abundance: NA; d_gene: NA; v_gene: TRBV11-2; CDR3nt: TGTGCCAGCAGCAAGCGGACGGAAAACACTGAAGCTTTCTTT; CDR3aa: CASSKRTENTEAFF
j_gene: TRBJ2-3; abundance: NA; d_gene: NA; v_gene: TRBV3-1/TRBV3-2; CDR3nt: TGTGCCAGCACTGGACGGGGTACGCAGTATTTT; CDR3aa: CASTGRGTQYF
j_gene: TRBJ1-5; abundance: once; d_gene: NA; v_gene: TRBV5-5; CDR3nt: TGTGCCAGCAGCTTGGAACTGTATAGCAATCAGCCCCAGCATTTT; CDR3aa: CASSLELYSNQPQHF
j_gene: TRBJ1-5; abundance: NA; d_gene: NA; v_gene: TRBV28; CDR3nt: TGTGCCAGCCGAAGAGGGAGTTTCTATAGCAATCAGCCCCAGCATTTT; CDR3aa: CASRRGSFYSNQPQHF
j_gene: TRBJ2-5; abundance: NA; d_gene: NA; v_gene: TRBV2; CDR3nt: TGTGCCAGCAGCGGTGGGTTTGAGACCCAGTACTTC; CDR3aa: CASSGGFETQYF
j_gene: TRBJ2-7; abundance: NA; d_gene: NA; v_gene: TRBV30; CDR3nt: TGTGCCTGGAGGGAAACAGAAGTCTTTACCTACGAGCAGTACTTC; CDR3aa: CAWRETEVFTYEQYF
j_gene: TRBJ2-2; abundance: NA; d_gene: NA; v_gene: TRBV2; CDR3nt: TGTGCCAGCAGTGAAGCGGGGGAGGACACCGGGGAGCTGTTTTTT; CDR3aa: CASSEAGEDTGELFF
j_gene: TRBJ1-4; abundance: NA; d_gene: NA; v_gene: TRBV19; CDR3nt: TGTGCCAGTAGTACGCCAGGGGTAGGTGATGAAAAACTGTTTTTT; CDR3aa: CASSTPGVGDEKLFF
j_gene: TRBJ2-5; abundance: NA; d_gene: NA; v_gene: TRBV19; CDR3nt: TGTGCCAGTAGTATCCAGGGTGGGACCCAGTACTTC; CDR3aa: CASSIQGGTQYF
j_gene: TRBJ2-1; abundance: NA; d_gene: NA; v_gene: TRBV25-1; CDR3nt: TGTGCCAGCTCCTTAGGAGAGTACAATGAGCAGTTCTTC; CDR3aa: CASSLGEYNEQFF
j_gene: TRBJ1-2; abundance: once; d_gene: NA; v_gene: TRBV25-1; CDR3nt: TGTGCCAGCAGTGACAATTCCAGGATTAGTCTCTACACCTTC; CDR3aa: CASSDNSRISLYTF
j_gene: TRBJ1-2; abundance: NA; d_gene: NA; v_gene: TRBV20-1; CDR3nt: TGCAGTGCTAGTCACAGAGGCGACTATGGCTACACCTTC; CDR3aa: CSASHRGDYGYTF
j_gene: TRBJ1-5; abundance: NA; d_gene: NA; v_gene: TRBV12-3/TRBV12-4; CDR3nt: TGTGCCAGCAGTTTACCGGGCAATCAGCCCCAGCATTTT; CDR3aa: CASSLPGNQPQHF
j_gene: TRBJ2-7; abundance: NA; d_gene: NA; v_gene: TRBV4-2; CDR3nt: TGTGCCGCGGGGACAAACACTTACGAGCAGTACTTC; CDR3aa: CAAGTNTYEQYF
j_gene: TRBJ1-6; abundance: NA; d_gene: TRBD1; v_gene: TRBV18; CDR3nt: TGTGCCAGCTCACTCGGGACAGGGGATAATTCACCCCTCCACTTT; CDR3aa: CASSLGTGDNSPLHF
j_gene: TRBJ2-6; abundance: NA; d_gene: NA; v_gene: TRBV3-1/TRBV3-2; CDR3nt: TGTGCCAGCAGCCAAGTAGTAGCAGGGGCAGGGGCCAACGTCCTGACTTTC; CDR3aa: CASSQVVAGAGANVLTF
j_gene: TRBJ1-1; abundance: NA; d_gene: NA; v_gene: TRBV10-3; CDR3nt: TGTGCCATCAGTGCAGGGTTAGGCACTGAAGCTTTCTTT; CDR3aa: CAISAGLGTEAFF
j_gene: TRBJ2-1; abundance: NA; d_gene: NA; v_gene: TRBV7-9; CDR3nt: TGTGCCAGCAGCCCAAGGGACTATGAGCAGTTCTTC; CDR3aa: CASSPRDYEQFF
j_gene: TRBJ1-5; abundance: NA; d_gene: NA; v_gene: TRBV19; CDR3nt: TGTGCCAGTAGTACCGGCTCCAATGGTCAGCCCCAGCATTTT; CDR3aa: CASSTGSNGQPQHF
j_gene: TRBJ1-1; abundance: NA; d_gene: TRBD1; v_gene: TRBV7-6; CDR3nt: TGTGCCAGCAGCTCGGATACAGGGGAAAGTGAAGCTTTCTTT; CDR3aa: CASSSDTGESEAFF
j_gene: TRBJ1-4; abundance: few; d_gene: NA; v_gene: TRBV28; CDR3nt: TGTGCCAGCAGTTTATACTCCTGGGGCCGAACTAATGAAAAACTGTTTTTT; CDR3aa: CASSLYSWGRTNEKLFF
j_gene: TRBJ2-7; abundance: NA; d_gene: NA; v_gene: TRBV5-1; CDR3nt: TGCGCCAGCAGCTTTATGCAGCAGAGAGGAAGATACGAGCAGTACTTC; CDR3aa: CASSFMQQRGRYEQYF
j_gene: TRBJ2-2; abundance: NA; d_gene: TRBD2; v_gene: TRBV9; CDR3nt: TGTGCCAGCAGCTCGCATAGCGGGGCAAACACCGGGGAGCTGTTTTTT; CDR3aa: CASSSHSGANTGELFF
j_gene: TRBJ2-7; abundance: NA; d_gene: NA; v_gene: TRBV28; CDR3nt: TGTGCCAGCAGTTTTCGACGCAGGGCCACTGGGAACGAGCAGTACTTC; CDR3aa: CASSFRRRATGNEQYF
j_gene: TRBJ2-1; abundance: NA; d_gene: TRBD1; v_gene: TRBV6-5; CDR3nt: TGTGCCAGCAGTTACTCTGACAGGGGTGCCTACAATGAGCAGTTCTTC; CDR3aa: CASSYSDRGAYNEQFF
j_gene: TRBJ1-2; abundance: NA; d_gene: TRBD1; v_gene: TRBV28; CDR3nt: TGTGCCAGCAGATCCACAGGGGTTTATGGCTACACCTTC; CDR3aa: CASRSTGVYGYTF